The clone carrying this TCR beta chain was observed once. The antigen is not known. Collection occurred without any documented infections or immune events in donors. The sample is drawn from a study of identifying expanded T cells in peripheral blood. Study-wide results and caveats: Approximately 1.1 clones differed between technical replicates, versus around 15 and 19 over time. Clone count variance between roughly 2-week samples rose with total template count.

The CDR3 runs 15 residues. Sequencing used immunoSEQ multiplex PCR; TCRdb keeps in-frame clones, though not all of them. Here the sample spans over 85,000 clones, 88% being singletons. Material for sequencing was blood. This receptor was identified in a person aged 18-69 years in good health. This sequence joins TRBV12-2 and TRBJ2-6; TRBD1, the table's D call, was not compared with the DNA. TRBV12-2 constitutes a pseudogene. DNA of the CDR3: TGTGCAAGTCGCTCCAGGGGGACTGGGGCCAACGTCCTGACTTTC. Translation gives CASRSRGTGANVLTF.